Sequencing of this T cell receptor beta chain was carried out in a study of blood T cell repertoires in COVID-19. The overall study: The samples span acute and convalescent COVID-19 from the United States, Italy and Spain. Sources were T cells, B-cell-depleted T cells, or PBMCs; the material itself was cDNA or gDNA.

Authors' data handling: Estimation of nucleated cell counts relied on the amplification of reference gene primers. This table comes from immunoSEQ multiplex PCR, and its TCRdb copy is limited to in-frame clones, with some not included. V and J calls and clone size are copied from that table; D and trimming were computed from the DNA. Here the sample spans approximately 70,000 clones, about 91% being singletons. With V trimmed by 8 bases and J by 7 bases, 17 bases remained unmatched. The CDR3 runs 15 residues. The germline V gene has CDR1 KGHSH and CDR2 LQKENI. Input material: peripheral blood. This TCR derives from a woman aged 50 to 60 with acute or convalescent COVID-19. V usage is TRBV18 and J usage is TRBJ2-7, with 7 bases that match TRBD1. CDR3 residues: CASTPTAHQTGEQYF. The CDR3 DNA reads TGTGCCAGCACCCCGACAGCACACCAGACAGGGGAGCAGTACTTC.